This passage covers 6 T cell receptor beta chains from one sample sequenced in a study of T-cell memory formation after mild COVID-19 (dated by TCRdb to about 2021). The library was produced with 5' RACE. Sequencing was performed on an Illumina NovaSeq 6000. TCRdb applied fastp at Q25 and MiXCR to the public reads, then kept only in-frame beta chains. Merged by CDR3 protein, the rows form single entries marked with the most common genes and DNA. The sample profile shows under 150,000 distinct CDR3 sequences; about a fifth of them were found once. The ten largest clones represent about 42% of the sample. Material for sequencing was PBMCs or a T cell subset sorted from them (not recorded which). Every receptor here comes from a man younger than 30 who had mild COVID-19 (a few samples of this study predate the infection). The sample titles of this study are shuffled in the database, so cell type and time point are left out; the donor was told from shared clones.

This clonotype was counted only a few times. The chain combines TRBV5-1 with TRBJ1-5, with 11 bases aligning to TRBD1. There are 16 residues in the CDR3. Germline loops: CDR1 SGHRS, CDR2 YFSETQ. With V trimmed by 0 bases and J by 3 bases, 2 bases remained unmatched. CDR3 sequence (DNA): TGCGCCAGCAGCTTGGGGACAGGGGGCGTCAATCAGCCCCAGCATTTT. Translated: CASSLGTGGVNQPQHF.

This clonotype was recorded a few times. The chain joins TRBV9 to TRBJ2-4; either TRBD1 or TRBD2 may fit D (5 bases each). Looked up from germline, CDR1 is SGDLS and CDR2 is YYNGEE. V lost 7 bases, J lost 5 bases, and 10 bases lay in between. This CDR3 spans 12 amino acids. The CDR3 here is CASLGTENIQYF. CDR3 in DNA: TGTGCCAGCTTGGGGACGGAAAACATTCAGTACTTC.

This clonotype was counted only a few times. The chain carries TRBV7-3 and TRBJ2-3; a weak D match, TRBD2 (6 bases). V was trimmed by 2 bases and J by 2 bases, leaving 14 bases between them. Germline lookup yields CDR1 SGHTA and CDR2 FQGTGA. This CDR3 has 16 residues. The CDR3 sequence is CASSLFAGRSTDTQYF. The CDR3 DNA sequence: TGTGCCAGCAGCTTATTCGCGGGGCGGTCCACAGATACGCAGTATTTT. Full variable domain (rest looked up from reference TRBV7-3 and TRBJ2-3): GAGVSQTPSNKVTEKGKYVELRCDPISGHTALYWYRQSLGQGPEFLIYFQGTGAADDSGLPNDRFFAVRPEGSVSTLKIQRTERGDSAVYLCASSLFAGRSTDTQYFGPGTRLTVL.

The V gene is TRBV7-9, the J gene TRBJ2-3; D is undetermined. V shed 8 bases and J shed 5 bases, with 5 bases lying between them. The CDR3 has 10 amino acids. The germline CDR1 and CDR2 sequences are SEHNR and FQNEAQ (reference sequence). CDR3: CASEVDTQYF. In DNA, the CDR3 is TGTGCCAGCGAGGTAGATACGCAGTATTTT.

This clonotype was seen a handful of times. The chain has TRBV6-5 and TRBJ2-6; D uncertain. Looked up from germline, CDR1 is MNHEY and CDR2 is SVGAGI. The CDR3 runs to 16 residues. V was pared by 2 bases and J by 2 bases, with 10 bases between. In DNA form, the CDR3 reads TGTGCCAGCAGTTACGAATTTGGGGCTGGGGCCAACGTCCTGACTTTC. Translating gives CASSYEFGAGANVLTF.

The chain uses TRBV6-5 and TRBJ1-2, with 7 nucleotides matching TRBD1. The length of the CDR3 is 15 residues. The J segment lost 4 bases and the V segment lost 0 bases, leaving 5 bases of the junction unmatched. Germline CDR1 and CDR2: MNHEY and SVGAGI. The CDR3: CASSYSPGGTYGYTF. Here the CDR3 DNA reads TGTGCCAGCAGTTACTCGCCAGGGGGGACCTATGGCTACACCTTC.